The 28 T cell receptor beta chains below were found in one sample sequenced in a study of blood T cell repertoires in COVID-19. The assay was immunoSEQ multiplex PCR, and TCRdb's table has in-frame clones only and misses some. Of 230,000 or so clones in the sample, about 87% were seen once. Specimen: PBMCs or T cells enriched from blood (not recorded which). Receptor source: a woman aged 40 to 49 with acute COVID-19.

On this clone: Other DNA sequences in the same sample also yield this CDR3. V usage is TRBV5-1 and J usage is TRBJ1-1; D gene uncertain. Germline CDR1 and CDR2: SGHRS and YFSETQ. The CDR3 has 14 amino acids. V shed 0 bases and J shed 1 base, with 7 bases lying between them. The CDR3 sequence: CASSLAGGNTEAFF. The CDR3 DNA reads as TGCGCCAGCAGCTTGGCAGGAGGGAACACTGAAGCTTTCTTT.

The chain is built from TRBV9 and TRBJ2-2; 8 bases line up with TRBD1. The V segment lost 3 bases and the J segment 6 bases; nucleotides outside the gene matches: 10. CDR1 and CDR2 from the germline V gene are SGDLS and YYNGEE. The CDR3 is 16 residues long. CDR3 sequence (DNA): TGTGCCAGCAGCGGGGGGACAGGCCCGTCCGCCGGGGAGCTGTTTTTT. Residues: CASSGGTGPSAGELFF.

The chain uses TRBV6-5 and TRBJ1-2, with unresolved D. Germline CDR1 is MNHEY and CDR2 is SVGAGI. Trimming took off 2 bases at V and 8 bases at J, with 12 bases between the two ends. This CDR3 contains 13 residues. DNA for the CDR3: TGTGCCAGCAGTTACACCCGGGAAGGGGGCTACACCTTC. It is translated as CASSYTREGGYTF.

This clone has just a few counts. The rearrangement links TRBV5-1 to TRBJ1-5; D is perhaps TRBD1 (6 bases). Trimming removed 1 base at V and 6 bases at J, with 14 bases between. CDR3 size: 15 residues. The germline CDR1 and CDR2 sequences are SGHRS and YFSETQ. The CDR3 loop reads CASSLTGGARQPQHF. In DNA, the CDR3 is TGCGCCAGCAGCTTGACGGGGGGGGCGCGTCAGCCCCAGCATTTT. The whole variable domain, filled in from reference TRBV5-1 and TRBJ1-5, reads KAGVTQTPRYLIKTRGQQVTLSCSPISGHRSVSWYQQTPGQGLQFLFEYFSETQRNKGNFPGRFSGRQFSNSRSEMNVSTLELGDSALYLCASSLTGGARQPQHFGDGTRLSIL.

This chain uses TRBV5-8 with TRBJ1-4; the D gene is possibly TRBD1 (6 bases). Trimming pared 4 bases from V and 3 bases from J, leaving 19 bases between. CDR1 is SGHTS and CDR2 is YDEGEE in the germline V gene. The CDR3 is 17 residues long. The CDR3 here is CASSLGPGHSANEKLFF. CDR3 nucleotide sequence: TGTGCCAGCAGCCTTGGGCCGGGACATTCCGCTAATGAAAAACTGTTTTTT.

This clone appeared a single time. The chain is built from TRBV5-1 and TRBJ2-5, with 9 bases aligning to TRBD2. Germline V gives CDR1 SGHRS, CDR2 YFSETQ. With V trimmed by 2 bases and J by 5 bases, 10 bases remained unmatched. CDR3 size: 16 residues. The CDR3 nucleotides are TGCGCCAGCAGCTTCGGACTAGCGAGTTTAGGGGAGACCCAGTACTTC. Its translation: CASSFGLASLGETQYF.

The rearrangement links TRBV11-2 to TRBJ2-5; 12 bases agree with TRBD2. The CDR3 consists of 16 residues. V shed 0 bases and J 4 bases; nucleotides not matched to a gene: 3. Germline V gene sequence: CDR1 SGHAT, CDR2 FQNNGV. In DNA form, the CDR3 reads TGTGCCAGCAGCTTAGAACTAGCGGGAGGCCCAGAGACCCAGTACTTC. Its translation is CASSLELAGGPETQYF.

The CDR3 DNA is TGTGCCAGCAGTGCCCCAGCGGGGGGGCGGACCGGGGAGCTGTTTTTT. It translates to CASSAPAGGRTGELFF. The chain joins TRBV2 to TRBJ2-2; 10 nucleotides agree with TRBD2. Trimming cost V 4 bases and J 5 bases; bases outside gene matches: 7. CDR1 SNHLY and CDR2 FYNNEI come from the germline V gene. This CDR3 has 16 amino acids. Variable domain in full (rest from reference TRBV2 and TRBJ2-2): EPEVTQTPSHQVTQMGQEVILRCVPISNHLYFYWYRQILGQKVEFLVSFYNNEISEKSEIFDDQFSVERPDGSNFTLKIRSTKLEDSAMYFCASSAPAGGRTGELFFGEGSRLTVL.

The CDR3 protein is CASSPEGRSRETQYF. In DNA, the CDR3 is TGTGCCAGCAGCCCGGAGGGACGGTCGAGAGAGACCCAGTACTTC. This rearrangement joins TRBV7-2 to TRBJ2-5, with D possibly TRBD2 on 6 matching bases. V lost 5 bases to trimming and J lost 4 bases, with 17 bases between them. Germline V gene data show CDR1 as SGHTA and CDR2 as FQGNSA. This CDR3 has 15 residues. The whole variable domain, remainder taken from reference TRBV7-2 and TRBJ2-5, is GAGVSQSPSNKVTEKGKDVELRCDPISGHTALYWYRQSLGQGLEFLIYFQGNSAPDKSGLPSDRFSAERTGGSVSTLTIQRTQQEDSAVYLCASSPEGRSRETQYFGPGTRLLVL.

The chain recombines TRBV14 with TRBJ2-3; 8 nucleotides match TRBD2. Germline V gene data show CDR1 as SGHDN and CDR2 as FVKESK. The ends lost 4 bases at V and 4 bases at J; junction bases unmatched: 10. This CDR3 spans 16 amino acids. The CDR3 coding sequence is TGTGCCAGCAGCCCCTGGCGGGGGGCTAACCCAGATACGCAGTATTTT. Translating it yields CASSPWRGANPDTQYF.

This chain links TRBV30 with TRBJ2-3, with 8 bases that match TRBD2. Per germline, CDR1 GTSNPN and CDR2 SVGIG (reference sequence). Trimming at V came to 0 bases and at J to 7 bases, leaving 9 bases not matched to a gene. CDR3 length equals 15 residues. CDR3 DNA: TGTGCCTGGAGTGTCCAAGCGGGAGTCGGTAATACGCAGTATTTT. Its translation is CAWSVQAGVGNTQYF.

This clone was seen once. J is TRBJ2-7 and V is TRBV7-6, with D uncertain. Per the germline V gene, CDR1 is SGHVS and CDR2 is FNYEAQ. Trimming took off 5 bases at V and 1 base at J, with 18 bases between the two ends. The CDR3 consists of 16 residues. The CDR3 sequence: CASSLKAAAQSYEQYF. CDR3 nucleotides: TGTGCCAGCAGCCTCAAAGCCGCGGCGCAATCCTACGAGCAGTACTTC.

This CDR3 is CAWSVRGGNYGYTF. DNA for the CDR3: TGTGCCTGGAGTGTACGGGGGGGGAACTATGGCTACACCTTC. This sequence joins TRBV30 and TRBJ1-2, with a weak D call TRBD1 (5 bases). Germline V gene data show CDR1 as GTSNPN and CDR2 as SVGIG (reference sequence). The CDR3 covers 14 residues. With 0 bases removed from V and 2 bases from J, the gap between germline ends came to 10 bases.

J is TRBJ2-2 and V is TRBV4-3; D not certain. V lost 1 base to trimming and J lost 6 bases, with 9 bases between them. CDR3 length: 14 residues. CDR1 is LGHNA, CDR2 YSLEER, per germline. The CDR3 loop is CASSQVRGPGELFF. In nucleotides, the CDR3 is TGCGCCAGCAGCCAAGTTCGAGGCCCCGGGGAGCTGTTTTTT.

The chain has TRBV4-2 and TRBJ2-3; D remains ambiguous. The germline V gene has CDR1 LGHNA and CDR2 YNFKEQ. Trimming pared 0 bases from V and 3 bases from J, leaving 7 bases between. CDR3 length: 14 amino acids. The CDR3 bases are TGTGCCAGCAGCCAAGACGTGGAGACAGATACGCAGTATTTT. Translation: CASSQDVETDTQYF.

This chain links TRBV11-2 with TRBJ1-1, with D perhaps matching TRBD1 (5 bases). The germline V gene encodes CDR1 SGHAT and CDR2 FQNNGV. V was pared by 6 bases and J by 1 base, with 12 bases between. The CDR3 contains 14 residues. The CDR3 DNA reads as TGTGCCAGCAGTTCCAGGGTTGGGAACACTGAAGCTTTCTTT. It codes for CASSSRVGNTEAFF.

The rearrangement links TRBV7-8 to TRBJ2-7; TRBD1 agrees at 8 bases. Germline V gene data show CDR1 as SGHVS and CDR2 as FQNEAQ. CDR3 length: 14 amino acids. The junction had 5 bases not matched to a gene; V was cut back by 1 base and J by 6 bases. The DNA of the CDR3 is TGTGCCAGCAGCTTAGGGGAGACAGGGGCCGAGCAGTACGTC. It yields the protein CASSLGETGAEQYV.

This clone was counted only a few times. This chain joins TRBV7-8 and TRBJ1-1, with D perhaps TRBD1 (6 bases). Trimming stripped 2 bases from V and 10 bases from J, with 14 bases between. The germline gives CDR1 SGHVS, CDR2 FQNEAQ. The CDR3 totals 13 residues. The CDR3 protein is CASSLPQNRVAFF. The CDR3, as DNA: TGTGCCAGCAGCTTACCCCAGAACAGGGTAGCTTTCTTT. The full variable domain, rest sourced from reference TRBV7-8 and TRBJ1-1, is GAGVSQSPRYKVAKRGQDVALRCDPISGHVSLFWYQQALGQGPEFLTYFQNEAQLDKSGLPSDRFFAERPEGSVSTLKIQRTQQEDSAVYLCASSLPQNRVAFFGQGTRLTVV.

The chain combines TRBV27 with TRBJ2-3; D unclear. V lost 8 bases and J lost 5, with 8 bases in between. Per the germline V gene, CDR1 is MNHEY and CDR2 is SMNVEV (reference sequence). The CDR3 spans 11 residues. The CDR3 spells CASGPRDTQYF. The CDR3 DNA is TGTGCCAGCGGGCCGCGAGATACGCAGTATTTT.

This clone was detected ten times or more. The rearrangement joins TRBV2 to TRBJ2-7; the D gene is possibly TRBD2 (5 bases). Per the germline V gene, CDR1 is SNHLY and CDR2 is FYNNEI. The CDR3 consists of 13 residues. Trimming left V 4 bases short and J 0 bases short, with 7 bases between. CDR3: CASSVLASYEQYV. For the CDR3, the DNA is TGTGCCAGCAGTGTTCTAGCCTCCTACGAGCAGTACGTC.

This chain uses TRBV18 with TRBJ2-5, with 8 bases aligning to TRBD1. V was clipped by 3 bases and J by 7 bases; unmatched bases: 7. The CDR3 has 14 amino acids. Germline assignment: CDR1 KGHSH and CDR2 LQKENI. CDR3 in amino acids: CASSPGTGESTQYF. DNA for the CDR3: TGTGCCAGCTCACCGGGGACAGGCGAGTCGACCCAGTACTTC.

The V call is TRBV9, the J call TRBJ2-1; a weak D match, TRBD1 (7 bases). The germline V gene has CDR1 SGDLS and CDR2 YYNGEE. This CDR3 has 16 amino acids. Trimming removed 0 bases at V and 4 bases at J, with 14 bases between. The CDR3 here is CASSVGSGGPYNEQFF. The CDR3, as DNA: TGTGCCAGCAGCGTAGGTTCAGGGGGGCCATACAATGAGCAGTTCTTC.

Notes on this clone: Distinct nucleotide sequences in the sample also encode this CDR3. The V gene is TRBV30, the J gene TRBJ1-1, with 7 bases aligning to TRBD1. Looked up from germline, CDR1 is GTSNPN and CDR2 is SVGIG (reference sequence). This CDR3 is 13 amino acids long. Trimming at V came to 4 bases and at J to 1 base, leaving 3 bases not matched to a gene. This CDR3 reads CAWTQGPNTEAFF. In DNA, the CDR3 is TGTGCCTGGACACAGGGGCCGAACACTGAAGCTTTCTTT.

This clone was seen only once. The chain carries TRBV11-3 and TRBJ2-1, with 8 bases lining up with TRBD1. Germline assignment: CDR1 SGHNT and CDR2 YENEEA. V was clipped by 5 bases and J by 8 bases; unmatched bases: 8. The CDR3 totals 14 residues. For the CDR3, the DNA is TGTGCCAGCAGCCGGACAGGGTTTCTCGATGAGCAGTTCTTC. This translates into CASSRTGFLDEQFF.

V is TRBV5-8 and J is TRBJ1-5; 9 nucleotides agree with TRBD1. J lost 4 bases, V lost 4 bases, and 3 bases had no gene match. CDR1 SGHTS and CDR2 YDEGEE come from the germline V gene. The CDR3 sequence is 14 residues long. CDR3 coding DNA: TGTGCCAGCAGCGGGACAGGGAGAAATCAGCCCCAGCATTTT. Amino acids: CASSGTGRNQPQHF.

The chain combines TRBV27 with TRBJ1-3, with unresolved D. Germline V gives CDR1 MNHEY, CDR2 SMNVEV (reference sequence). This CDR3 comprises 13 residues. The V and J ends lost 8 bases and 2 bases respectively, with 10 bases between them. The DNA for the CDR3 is TGTGCCAGCCGCGGGAGGGCTGGAAACACCATATATTTT. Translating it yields CASRGRAGNTIYF.

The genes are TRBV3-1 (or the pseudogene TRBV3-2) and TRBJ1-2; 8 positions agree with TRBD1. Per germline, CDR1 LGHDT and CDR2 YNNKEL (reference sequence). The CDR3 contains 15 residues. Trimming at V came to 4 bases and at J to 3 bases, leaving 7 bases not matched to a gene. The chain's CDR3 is CASSPTGAEDYGYTF. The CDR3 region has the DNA TGTGCCAGCAGCCCGACAGGGGCGGAGGACTATGGCTACACCTTC.

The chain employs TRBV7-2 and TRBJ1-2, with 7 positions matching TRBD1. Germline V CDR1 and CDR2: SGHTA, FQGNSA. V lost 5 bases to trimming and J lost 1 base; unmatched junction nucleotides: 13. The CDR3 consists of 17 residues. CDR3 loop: CASSHGQVIRLNYGYTF. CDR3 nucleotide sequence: TGTGCCAGCAGCCACGGACAGGTGATCCGACTTAACTATGGCTACACCTTC.